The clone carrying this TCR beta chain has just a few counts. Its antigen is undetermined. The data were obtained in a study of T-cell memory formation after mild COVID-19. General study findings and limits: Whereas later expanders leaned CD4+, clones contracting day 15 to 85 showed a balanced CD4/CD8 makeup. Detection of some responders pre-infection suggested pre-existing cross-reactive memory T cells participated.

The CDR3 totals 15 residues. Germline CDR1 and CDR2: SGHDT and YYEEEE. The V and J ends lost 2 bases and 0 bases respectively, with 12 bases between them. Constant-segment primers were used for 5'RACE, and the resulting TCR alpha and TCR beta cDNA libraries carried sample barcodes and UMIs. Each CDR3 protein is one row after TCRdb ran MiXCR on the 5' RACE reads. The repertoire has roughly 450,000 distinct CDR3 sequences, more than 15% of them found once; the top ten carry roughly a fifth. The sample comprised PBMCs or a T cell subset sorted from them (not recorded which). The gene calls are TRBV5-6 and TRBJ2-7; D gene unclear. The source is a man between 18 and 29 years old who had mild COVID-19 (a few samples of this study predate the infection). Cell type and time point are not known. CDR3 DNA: TGTGCCAGCAGCTTTTATGCCATAAGCTCCTACGAGCAGTACGTC. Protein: CASSFYAISSYEQYV.